This T cell receptor (beta chain) was profiled in a study of vaccination and CD4 T cells after COVID-19 (dated by TCRdb to between 2020 and 2023). Regarding the research as a whole: In the convalescent cohort there were six males and four females, among whom were two Hispanic individuals, seven Caucasians, two Asians and one multiracial person. Participants got two doses of the Pfizer-BioNTech BNT162b2 vaccine (n=8) or two doses of the Moderna mRNA-1273 vaccine (n=2). Post-COVID blood samples from convalescent patients were collected a median of around 100 days after diagnosis, with a range of 35 to 161 days. Post-vaccine blood samples were collected a median of about 66 days after the second vaccine dose, ranging from roughly 12 to 241 days. For stimulating the cultures, overlapping spike peptide pools were used, derived from SARS-CoV-2 as well as from the common cold coronaviruses HCoV-NL63, HCoV-OC43 and HCoV-229E. In control cultures, a CEFX viral epitope pool was used as positive control, an HIV-1 Nef peptide pool was used as negative control, or no peptide was added. The spike-specific CD4+ TCR repertoire was compared before and after mRNA vaccination in approximately ten COVID-19 convalescent patients and a handful of infection-naive healthy vaccine recipients. At the TCR clonotype level, an earlier paper using these donors assessed memory CD4+ T cell crossreactivity between SARS-CoV-2 and common cold coronavirus spike proteins.

As for this clonotype: Its antigen target is currently unknown. No quality values exist for individual bases; no much larger clone is one base distant.

Here V drops 1 base and J drops 5 bases, and the junction holds 6 bases not matched to any gene. From the cysteine through the phenylalanine, the CDR3 covers 16 amino acids. The CDR3 DNA has 48 bases and is translated from base 1. CDR1 and CDR2, per the germline V gene (reference sequence), are SEHNR and FQNEAQ. Receptor amplification or capture employed PCR. DNA from cultured CD4+ T cells underwent TCR sequencing with the Oncomine TCR Beta short-read assay at the Johns Hopkins FTIC core. Genomic DNA was extracted from the cultured CD4+ T cells with the QIAamp micro DNA kit. Oncomine TCR Beta libraries made from cultured CD4+ T cells were pooled using unique dual indexes and sequenced on an Illumina iSeq 100. Processing in the source paper ran as follows. Non-productive sequences were removed, and CDR3s not starting with C, not ending with F or W, or shorter than 7 amino acids were discarded. The MANAFEST web application was used to identify antigen-specific clonotypes by comparing peptide-stimulated wells against reference wells and other culture wells. To be called positive, a clone needed an FDR below 0.05, an odds ratio above 5, and a productive frequency above 0.1% in at least two of three replicate wells. A clonotype counted as cross-reactive if it showed significant expansion both in the SARS-CoV-2 spike wells and in at least one common cold coronavirus spike condition. Similarity between CDR3 sequences was evaluated in R version 3.6.1 using Levenshtein distances (stringdist) and unrooted phylogenetic trees (ape). TCRdb trimmed public reads at Q25 via fastp, called clones via MiXCR and kept in-frame beta chains. Rows are unified per CDR3 protein, each entry keeping the most common DNA and genes. TCRdb assigned the V and J calls; the authors' analysis was not used. Within this sample are more than 8,500 distinct CDR3 sequences, with around 59% of them counted one time only. Clones ranked in the top ten supply 20% to 25% of the sample.

The sample's treatment or condition label, decoded: approximately 11-day PBMC culture with coronavirus spike peptide pools or control peptides (ViraFEST assay). CD4+ T cells from unexposed donors were collected before the COVID-19 pandemic (2011-2018). The ViraFEST assay was used in the study, in which antigen-specific T cells were expanded with peptide pools and expanded clonotypes were subsequently identified by TCR sequencing. PBMCs were cultured at under 2.5 million per well in IMDM supplemented with approximately 5% human AB serum and about 10 IU/ml IL-2, with 9.5 to 10 ug/ml peptide pools added. On days 3 and 7, half of the culture medium was replaced with fresh IL-2-containing medium. CD4+ T cells were isolated after roughly eleven days of culture through negative selection using the EasySep CD4+ T cell isolation kit. As far as cell numbers permitted, CD4+ T cells from unexposed donors were tested for reactivity against SARS-CoV-2 S and N as well as four spike pools from common cold coronaviruses. Ficoll-Paque Plus gradient centrifugation was used to isolate PBMCs from whole blood, and the isolated PBMCs were then either used fresh or cryopreserved at -140C. In general, triplicate wells were set up for every culture condition. Leukapheresis product for the unexposed donors was bought commercially.

Beyond this particular receptor, the publication reports: In convalescent patients, a median about 86% of post-vaccine SARS-CoV-2-reactive clones were detected only after vaccination, suggesting vaccine-specific priming. Of the vaccine-specific clones found in convalescent patients, nearly all (304 of 307) were mono-reactive for SARS-CoV-2 spike instead of being cross-reactive with common cold coronaviruses. Relatively few convalescent patients were included in the study, and early timepoints after natural infection were not analyzed. The median count of SARS-CoV-2-reactive clonotypes went up from 20 to 25 after infection to more than 30 after vaccination, although the change was not significant.

In this chain, TRBV7-9 is recombined with TRBJ2-5, and TRBD2 matches 11 of the central bases. The material sequenced was CD4+ T cells from blood, cultured in vitro. The TCR originated in a human donor in good health. The bases read TGTGCCAGCAGCTTAGGACTAGCGGGGACCCTGGAGACCCAGTACTTC. Translated, this is CASSLGLAGTLETQYF.